This TCR beta chain was recovered during a study of T cell clonality in common variable immunodeficiency. Study-level findings and limits: The cause of increased CVID clonality remains unclear without subpopulation sequencing.

Equal genomic DNA amounts from CVID and control samples were sequenced. TCRdb keeps only in-frame clones here, not all; method: immunoSEQ multiplex PCR. The sample gives tens of thousands of clones, none seen only once, and the top ten clones hold 4.5%. At least ten counts were recorded for this clone. Its antigen is not identified. The CDR3 end falls 3 residues outside the read, so it is completed with the germline J gene. The CDR3 totals 16 residues. CDR1 and CDR2 (germline): LNHDA, SQIVND (reference sequence). Trimming took off 3 bases at V and 4 bases at J, with 17 bases between the two ends. The specimen sequenced was peripheral blood mononuclear cells. The V call is TRBV19, the J call TRBJ2-3, with TRBD2 as a possible D gene (6 bases). The receptor was isolated from a person aged 18-70 years in good health. The CDR3 loop is CASSISALGGADTQYF. CDR3 DNA, as far as it was read: TGTGCCAGTAGTATCTCGGCGCTAGGCGGGGCAGATACG.